This T cell receptor (beta chain) was sequenced for a study of technical replicates of blood from a few donors. Trimming cost V 2 bases and J 0 bases, with 13 bases left between them. Germline V gene sequence: CDR1 MDHEN, CDR2 SYDVKM. This CDR3 spans 16 amino acids. Profiled with immunoSEQ multiplex PCR; TCRdb holds only in-frame clones, not every one. Of roughly 80,000 clones in the sample, roughly 92% were seen once. The gene calls are TRBV28 and TRBJ1-1; no firm D call. The sequencing input was T cells isolated from PBMCs. This receptor was identified in a human donor in good health. The CDR3 loop is CASSLITGEMNTEAFF. CDR3 coding DNA: TGTGCCAGCAGTTTAATTACGGGAGAGATGAACACTGAAGCTTTCTTT.